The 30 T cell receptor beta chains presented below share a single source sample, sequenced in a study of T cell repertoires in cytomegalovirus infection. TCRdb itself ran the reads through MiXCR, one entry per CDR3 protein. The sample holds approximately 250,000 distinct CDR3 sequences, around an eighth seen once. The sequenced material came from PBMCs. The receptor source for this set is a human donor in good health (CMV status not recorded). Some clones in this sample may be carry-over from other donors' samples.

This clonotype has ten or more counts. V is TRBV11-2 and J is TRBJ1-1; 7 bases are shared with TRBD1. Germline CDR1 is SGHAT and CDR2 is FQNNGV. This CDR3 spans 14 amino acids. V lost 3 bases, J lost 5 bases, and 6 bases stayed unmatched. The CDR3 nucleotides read TGTGCCAGCAGCTTTAACAGGGGCGGAACTGAAGCTTTCTTT. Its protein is CASSFNRGGTEAFF.

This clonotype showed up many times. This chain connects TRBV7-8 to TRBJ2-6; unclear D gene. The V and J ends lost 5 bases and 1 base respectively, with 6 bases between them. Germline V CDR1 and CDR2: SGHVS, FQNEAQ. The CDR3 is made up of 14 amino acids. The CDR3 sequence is CASSPFSGANVLTF. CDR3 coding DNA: TGTGCCAGCAGCCCATTTTCTGGGGCCAACGTCCTGACTTTC. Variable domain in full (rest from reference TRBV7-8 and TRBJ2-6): GAGVSQSPRYKVAKRGQDVALRCDPISGHVSLFWYQQALGQGPEFLTYFQNEAQLDKSGLPSDRFFAERPEGSVSTLKIQRTQQEDSAVYLCASSPFSGANVLTFGAGSRLTVL.

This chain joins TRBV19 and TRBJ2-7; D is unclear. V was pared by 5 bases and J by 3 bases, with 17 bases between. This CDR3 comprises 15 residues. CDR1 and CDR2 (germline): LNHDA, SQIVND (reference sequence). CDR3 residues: CASSPQKNDNYEQYF. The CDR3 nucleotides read TGTGCCAGTAGTCCCCAAAAGAACGATAACTACGAGCAGTACTTC.

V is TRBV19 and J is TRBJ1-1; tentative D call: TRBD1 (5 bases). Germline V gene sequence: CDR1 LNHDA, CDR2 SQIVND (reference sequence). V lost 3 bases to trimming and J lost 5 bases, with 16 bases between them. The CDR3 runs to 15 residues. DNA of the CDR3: TGTGCCAGTAGTATGGAGGGGATTCGCGGAACTGAAGCTTTCTTT. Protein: CASSMEGIRGTEAFF.

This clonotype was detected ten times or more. This CDR3 is CASSDSVWGGTNEKLFF. CDR3 in DNA: TGTGCCAGCAGCGACAGTGTGTGGGGGGGCACTAATGAAAAACTGTTTTTT. The gene calls are TRBV7-2 and TRBJ1-4; D is perhaps TRBD1 (6 bases). V was shortened by 5 bases and J by 2 bases, with 18 bases between the two germline ends. The germline CDR1 and CDR2 sequences are SGHTA and FQGNSA. The CDR3 is made up of 17 amino acids.

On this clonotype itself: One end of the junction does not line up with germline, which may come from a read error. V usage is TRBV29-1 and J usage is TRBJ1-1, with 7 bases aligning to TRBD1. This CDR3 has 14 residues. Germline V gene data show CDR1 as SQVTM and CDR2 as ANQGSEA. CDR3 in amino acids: CSVKEPGGNAEAFF. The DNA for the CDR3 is TGCAGCGTTAAAGAGCCAGGGGGTAACGCTGAAGCTTTCTTT.

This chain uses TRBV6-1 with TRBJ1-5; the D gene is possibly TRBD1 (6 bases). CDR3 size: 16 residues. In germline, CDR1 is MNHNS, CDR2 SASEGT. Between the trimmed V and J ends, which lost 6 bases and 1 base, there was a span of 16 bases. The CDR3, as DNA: TGTGCCAGCAGAAAGGGGGGGGAAGGGAGCAATCAGCCCCAGCATTTT. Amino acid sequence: CASRKGGEGSNQPQHF.

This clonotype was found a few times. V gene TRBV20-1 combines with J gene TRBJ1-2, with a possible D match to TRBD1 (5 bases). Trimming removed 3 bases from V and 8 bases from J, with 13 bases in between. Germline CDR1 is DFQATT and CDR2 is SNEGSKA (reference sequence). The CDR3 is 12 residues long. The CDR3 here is CSASTRVGGYTF. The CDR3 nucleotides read TGCAGTGCTAGTACCAGGGTTGGCGGCTACACCTTC.

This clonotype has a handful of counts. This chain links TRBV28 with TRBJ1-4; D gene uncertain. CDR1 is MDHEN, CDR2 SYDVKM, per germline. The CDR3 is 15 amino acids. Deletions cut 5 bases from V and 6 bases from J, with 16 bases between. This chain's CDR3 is CASSVGLHGDEKLFF. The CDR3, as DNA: TGTGCCAGCAGTGTCGGGCTTCACGGAGATGAAAAACTGTTTTTT.

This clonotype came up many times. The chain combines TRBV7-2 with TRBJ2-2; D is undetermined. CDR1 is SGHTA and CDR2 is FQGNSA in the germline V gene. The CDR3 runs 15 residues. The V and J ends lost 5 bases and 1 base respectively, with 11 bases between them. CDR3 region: CASSPMTVNTGELFF. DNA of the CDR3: TGTGCCAGCAGCCCGATGACGGTGAACACCGGGGAGCTGTTTTTT.

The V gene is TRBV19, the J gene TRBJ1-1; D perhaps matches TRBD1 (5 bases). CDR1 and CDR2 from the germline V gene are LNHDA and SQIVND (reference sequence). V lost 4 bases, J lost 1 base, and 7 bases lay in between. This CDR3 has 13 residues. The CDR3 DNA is TGTGCCAGTAGTAGGGACCCGAACACTGAAGCTTTCTTT. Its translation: CASSRDPNTEAFF.

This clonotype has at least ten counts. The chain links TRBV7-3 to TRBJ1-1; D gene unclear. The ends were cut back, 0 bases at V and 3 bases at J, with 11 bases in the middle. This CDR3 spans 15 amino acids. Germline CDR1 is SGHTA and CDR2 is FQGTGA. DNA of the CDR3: TGTGCCAGCAGCTTAACCGCTCGGGCGGACACTGAAGCTTTCTTT. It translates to CASSLTARADTEAFF.

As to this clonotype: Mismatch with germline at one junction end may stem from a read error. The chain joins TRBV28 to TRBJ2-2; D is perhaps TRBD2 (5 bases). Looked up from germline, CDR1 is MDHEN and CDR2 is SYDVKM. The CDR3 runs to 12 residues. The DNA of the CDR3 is TGTGCCAGCAGCTTGGAGTTCGGGGAGCTGTTTTGG. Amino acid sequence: CASSLEFGELFW.

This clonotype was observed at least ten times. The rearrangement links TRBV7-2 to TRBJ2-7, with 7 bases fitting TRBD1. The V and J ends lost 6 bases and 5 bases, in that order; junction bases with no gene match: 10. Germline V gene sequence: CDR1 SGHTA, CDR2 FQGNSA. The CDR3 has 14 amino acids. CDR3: CASRRDSGKDEQYF. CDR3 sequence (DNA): TGTGCCAGCAGACGGGACAGTGGGAAGGACGAGCAGTACTTC.

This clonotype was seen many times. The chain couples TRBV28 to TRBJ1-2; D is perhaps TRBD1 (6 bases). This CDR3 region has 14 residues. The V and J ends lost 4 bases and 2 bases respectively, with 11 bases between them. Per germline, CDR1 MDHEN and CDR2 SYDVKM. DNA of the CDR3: TGTGCCAGCAGTTCCATCGACAGGAACTATGGCTACACCTTC. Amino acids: CASSSIDRNYGYTF.

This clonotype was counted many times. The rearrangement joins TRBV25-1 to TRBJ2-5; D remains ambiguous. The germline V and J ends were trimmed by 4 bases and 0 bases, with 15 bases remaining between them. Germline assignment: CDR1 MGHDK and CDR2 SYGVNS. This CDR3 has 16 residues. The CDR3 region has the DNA TGTGCCAGCAGTGCAGGTGATGGGCGGCACCAAGAGACCCAGTACTTC. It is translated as CASSAGDGRHQETQYF.

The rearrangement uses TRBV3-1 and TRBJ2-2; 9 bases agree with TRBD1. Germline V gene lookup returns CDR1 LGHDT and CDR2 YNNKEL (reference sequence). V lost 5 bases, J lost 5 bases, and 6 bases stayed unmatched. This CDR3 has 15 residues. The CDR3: CASSTGTGYTGELFF. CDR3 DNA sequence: TGTGCCAGCAGCACCGGGACAGGGTATACCGGGGAGCTGTTTTTT.

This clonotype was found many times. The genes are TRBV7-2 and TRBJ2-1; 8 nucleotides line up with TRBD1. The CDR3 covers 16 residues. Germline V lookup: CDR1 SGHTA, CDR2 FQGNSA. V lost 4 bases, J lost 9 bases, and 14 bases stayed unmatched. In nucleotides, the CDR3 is TGTGCCAGCAGCTCCGAGGGACAGGCCCTAGGGGGTGAGCAGTTCTTC. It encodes CASSSEGQALGGEQFF.

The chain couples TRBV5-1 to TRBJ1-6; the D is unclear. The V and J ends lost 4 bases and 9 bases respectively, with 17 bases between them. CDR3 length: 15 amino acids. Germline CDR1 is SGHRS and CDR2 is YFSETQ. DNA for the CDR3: TGCGCCAGCAGCGCGGTTGACGGAGAGAGTTCACCCCTCCACTTT. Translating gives CASSAVDGESSPLHF. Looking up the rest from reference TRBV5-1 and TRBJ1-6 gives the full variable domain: KAGVTQTPRYLIKTRGQQVTLSCSPISGHRSVSWYQQTPGQGLQFLFEYFSETQRNKGNFPGRFSGRQFSNSRSEMNVSTLELGDSALYLCASSAVDGESSPLHFGNGTRLTVT.

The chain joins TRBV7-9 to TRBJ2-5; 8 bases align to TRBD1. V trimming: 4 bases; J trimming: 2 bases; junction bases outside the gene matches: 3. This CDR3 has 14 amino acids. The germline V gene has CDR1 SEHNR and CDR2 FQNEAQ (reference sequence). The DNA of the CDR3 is TGTGCCAGCAGCTCCGGACAGGGACAAGAGACCCAGTACTTC. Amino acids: CASSSGQGQETQYF.

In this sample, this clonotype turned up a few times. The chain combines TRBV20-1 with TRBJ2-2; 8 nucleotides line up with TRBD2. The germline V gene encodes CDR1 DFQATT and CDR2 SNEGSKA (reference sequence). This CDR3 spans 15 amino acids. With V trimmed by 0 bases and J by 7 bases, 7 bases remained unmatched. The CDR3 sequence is CSARDIGLAGGELFF. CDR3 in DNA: TGCAGTGCTAGAGATATAGGACTAGCTGGCGGGGAGCTGTTTTTT.

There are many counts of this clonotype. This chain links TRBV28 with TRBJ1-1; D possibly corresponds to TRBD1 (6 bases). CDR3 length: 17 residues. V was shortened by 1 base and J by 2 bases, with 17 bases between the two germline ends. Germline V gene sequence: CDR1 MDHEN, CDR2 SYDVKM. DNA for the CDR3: TGTGCCAGCAGTTTATCGGGACAAGGGAATATAAACACTGAAGCTTTCTTT. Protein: CASSLSGQGNINTEAFF.

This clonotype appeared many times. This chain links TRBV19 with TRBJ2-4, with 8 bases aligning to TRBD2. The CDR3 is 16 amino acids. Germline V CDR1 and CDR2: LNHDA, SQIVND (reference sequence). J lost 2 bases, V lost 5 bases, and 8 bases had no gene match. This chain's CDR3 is CASSPPGLGPKNIQYF. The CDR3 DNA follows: TGTGCCAGTAGTCCCCCGGGACTAGGCCCCAAAAACATTCAGTACTTC. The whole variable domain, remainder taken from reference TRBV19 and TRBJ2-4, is DGGITQSPKYLFRKEGQNVTLSCEQNLNHDAMYWYRQDPGQGLRLIYYSQIVNDFQKGDIAEGYSVSREKKESFPLTVTSAQKNPTAFYLCASSPPGLGPKNIQYFGAGTRLSVL.

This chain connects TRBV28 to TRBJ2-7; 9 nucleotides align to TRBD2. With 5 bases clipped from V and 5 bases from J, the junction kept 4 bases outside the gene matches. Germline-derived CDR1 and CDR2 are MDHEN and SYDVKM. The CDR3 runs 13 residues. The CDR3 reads CASSRSGSNEQYF. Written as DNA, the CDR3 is TGTGCCAGCAGTCGTAGCGGGAGTAACGAGCAGTACTTC.

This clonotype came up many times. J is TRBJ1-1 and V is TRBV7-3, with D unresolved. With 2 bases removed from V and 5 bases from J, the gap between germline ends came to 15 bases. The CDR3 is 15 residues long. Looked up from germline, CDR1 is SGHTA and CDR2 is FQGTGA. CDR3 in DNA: TGTGCCAGCAGCTTAGAGGGTGCCGTGGGGACTGAAGCTTTCTTT. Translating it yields CASSLEGAVGTEAFF.

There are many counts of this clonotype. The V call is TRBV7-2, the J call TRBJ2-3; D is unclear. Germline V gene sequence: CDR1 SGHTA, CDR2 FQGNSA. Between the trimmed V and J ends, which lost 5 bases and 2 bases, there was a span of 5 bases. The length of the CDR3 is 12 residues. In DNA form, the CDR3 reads TGTGCCAGCAGCAAATACACAGATACGCAGTATTTT. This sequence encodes CASSKYTDTQYF. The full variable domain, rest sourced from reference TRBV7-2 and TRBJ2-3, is GAGVSQSPSNKVTEKGKDVELRCDPISGHTALYWYRQSLGQGLEFLIYFQGNSAPDKSGLPSDRFSAERTGGSVSTLTIQRTQQEDSAVYLCASSKYTDTQYFGPGTRLTVL.

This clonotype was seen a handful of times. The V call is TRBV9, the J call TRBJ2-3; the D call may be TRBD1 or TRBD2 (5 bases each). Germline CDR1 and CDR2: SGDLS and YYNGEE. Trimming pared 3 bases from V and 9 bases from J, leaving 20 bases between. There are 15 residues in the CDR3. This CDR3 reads CASSATGTADGTQYF. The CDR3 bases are TGTGCCAGCAGCGCAACCGGGACGGCGGACGGAACGCAGTATTTT.

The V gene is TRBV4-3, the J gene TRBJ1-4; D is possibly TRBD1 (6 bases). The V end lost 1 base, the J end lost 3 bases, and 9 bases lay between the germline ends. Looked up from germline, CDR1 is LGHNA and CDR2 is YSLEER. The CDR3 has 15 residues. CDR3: CASSQVWGPNEKLFF. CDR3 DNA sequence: TGCGCCAGCAGCCAAGTATGGGGGCCTAATGAAAAACTGTTTTTT.

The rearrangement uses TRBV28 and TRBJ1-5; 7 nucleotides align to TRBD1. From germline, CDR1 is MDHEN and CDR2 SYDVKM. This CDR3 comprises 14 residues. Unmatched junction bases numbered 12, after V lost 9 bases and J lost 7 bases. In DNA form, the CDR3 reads TGTGCCAGTGTTGACAGGGTGTTCGGGCAGCCCCAGCATTTT. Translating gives CASVDRVFGQPQHF.

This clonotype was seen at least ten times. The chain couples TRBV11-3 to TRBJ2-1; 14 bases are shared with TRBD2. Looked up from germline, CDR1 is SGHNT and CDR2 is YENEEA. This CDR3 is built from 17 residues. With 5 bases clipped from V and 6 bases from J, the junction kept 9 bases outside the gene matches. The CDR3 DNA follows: TGTGCCAGCAGCACAGGACTAGCGGGAGGTTTCGGCAATGAGCAGTTCTTC. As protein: CASSTGLAGGFGNEQFF.